The 18 T cell receptor beta chains presented below share a single source sample, sequenced in a study of Ad26.COV2.S vaccination and SARS-CoV-2 variants. Treatment denoted: some 19 received Ad26.COV2.S at low or high dose, single or two shots; about 5 received placebo; per-sample allocation not given. Sampling occurred on day 63 after the first vaccine or placebo injection. Method: immunoSEQ multiplex PCR; TCRdb's copy keeps in-frame clones and lacks some. The sample has hundreds of thousands of clones; roughly 84% are singletons. Sequenced here: peripheral blood, sampled in a trial of Ad26.COV2.S vaccine versus placebo. The origin of the receptors is a person aged 18-65 years who received the Ad26.COV2.S COVID-19 vaccine or a placebo.

The V call is TRBV7-9, the J call TRBJ2-4; D is undetermined. The CDR3 has 15 residues. Looked up from germline, CDR1 is SEHNR and CDR2 is FQNEAQ (reference sequence). Trimming left V 2 bases short and J 6 bases short, with 14 bases between. CDR3 in amino acids: CASSLYPAWRNIQYF. The CDR3 coding sequence is TGTGCCAGCAGCTTATACCCAGCCTGGAGAAACATTCAGTACTTC.

For the CDR3, the DNA is TGTGCCAGCAGTCCCGCCCCAGGTCAGCCCCAGCATTTT. Translating it yields CASSPAPGQPQHF. The chain combines TRBV6-2 or TRBV6-3 with TRBJ1-5; D uncertain. Looked up from germline, CDR1 is MNHEY and CDR2 is SVGEGT. CDR3 length: 13 amino acids. Trimming cost V 5 bases and J 6 bases, with 11 bases left between them.

The chain employs TRBV7-2 and TRBJ1-2; tentative D call: TRBD1 (6 bases). The CDR3 is 14 amino acids. The germline gives CDR1 SGHTA, CDR2 FQGNSA. Trimming shortened V by 1 base and J by 2 bases, and 8 bases separated the two germline ends. The CDR3 bases are TGTGCCAGCAGCTTAGGGGGACAAAACTATGGCTACACCTTC. It translates to CASSLGGQNYGYTF. Full variable domain (rest looked up from reference TRBV7-2 and TRBJ1-2): GAGVSQSPSNKVTEKGKDVELRCDPISGHTALYWYRQSLGQGLEFLIYFQGNSAPDKSGLPSDRFSAERTGGSVSTLTIQRTQQEDSAVYLCASSLGGQNYGYTFGSGTRLTVV.

V gene TRBV29-1 combines with J gene TRBJ2-4; D may correspond to TRBD1 or TRBD2 (5 bases each). Germline V gene sequence: CDR1 SQVTM, CDR2 ANQGSEA. This CDR3 is 19 amino acids long. Trimming took 6 bases from V and 0 from J, leaving 27 bases between them. The CDR3 here is CSVLSVGTRGSIAKNIQYF. CDR3 nucleotide sequence: TGCAGCGTCTTGAGTGTTGGGACCCGAGGATCTATAGCCAAAAACATTCAGTACTTC.

V usage is TRBV18 and J usage is TRBJ1-1, with a weak D call TRBD1 (6 bases). The CDR3 extends over 13 amino acids. Germline assignment: CDR1 KGHSH and CDR2 LQKENI. With 3 bases removed from V and 7 bases from J, the gap between germline ends came to 12 bases. The CDR3 sequence: CASSPWTEIEAFF. CDR3 DNA sequence: TGTGCCAGCTCACCTTGGACAGAGATTGAAGCTTTCTTT.

This clone was counted a single time. V and J are TRBV30 and TRBJ1-4, with a possible D match to TRBD1 (6 bases). The CDR3 length is 13 residues. Between the trimmed V and J ends, which lost 5 bases and 4 bases, there was a span of 11 bases. The V gene's germline CDR1 is GTSNPN and CDR2 SVGIG (reference sequence). CDR3: CAWFRTDNEKLFF. The DNA for the CDR3 is TGTGCCTGGTTCCGGACAGATAATGAAAAACTGTTTTTT. The complete variable domain, with remaining parts taken from reference TRBV30 and TRBJ1-4, reads SQTIHQWPATLVQPVGSPLSLECTVEGTSNPNLYWYRQAAGRGLQLLFYSVGIGQISSEVPQNLSASRPQDRQFILSSKKLLLSDSGFYLCAWFRTDNEKLFFGSGTQLSVL.

The chain recombines TRBV30 with TRBJ1-2; 7 nucleotides agree with TRBD1. The junction had 5 bases not matched to a gene; V was cut back by 0 bases and J by 4 bases. The CDR3 has 14 amino acids. CDR1 is GTSNPN, CDR2 SVGIG, per germline (reference sequence). The CDR3 coding sequence is TGTGCCTGGAGTGTACCCGGACAGGTCTATGGCTACACCTTC. Amino acids: CAWSVPGQVYGYTF.

V is TRBV18 and J is TRBJ1-2, with TRBD1 matching 7 bases. The V and J ends lost 2 bases and 8 bases, in that order; junction bases with no gene match: 8. The length of the CDR3 is 14 residues. CDR1 is KGHSH and CDR2 is LQKENI in the germline V gene. CDR3 DNA sequence: TGTGCCAGCTCACCAGCGGACAGGTCCCGAGGCTACACCTTC. Translated: CASSPADRSRGYTF.

The chain carries TRBV24-1 and TRBJ2-2; no firm D call. The CDR3 consists of 15 residues. Per germline, CDR1 KGHDR and CDR2 SFDVKD. V was cut by 4 bases and J by 0 bases, with 8 bases left in between. The CDR3 DNA reads as TGTGCCACCAGTGAAAAGGGTACGAACACCGGGGAGCTGTTTTTT. Translation gives CATSEKGTNTGELFF.

As regards this clone: At one end, the junction sequence differs from germline, possibly due to a read error. The chain is built from TRBV7-7 and TRBJ1-3; D call uncertain. This CDR3 region has 15 residues. CDR1 is SSHAT, CDR2 FNYEAQ, per germline (reference sequence). CDR3 nucleotide sequence: TGTGCTAGCAGCCCCCTGGCCACCTCCGGTGGCACCATATATTTT. Protein sequence: CASSPLATSGGTIYF.

The V call is TRBV5-1, the J call TRBJ2-3, with 12 bases matching TRBD2. This CDR3 is 19 amino acids long. The junction had 12 bases not matched to a gene; V was cut back by 2 bases and J by 2 bases. Looked up from germline, CDR1 is SGHRS and CDR2 is YFSETQ. The CDR3 loop reads CASSFGLAGGPGSTDTQYF. In DNA, the CDR3 is TGCGCCAGCAGCTTCGGGCTAGCGGGGGGGCCTGGGTCCACAGATACGCAGTATTTT.

The chain joins TRBV13 to TRBJ2-1; 9 bases line up with TRBD2. Germline V gene sequence: CDR1 PRHDT, CDR2 FYEKMQ (reference sequence). V lost 1 base, J lost 7 bases, and 8 bases stayed unmatched. The length of the CDR3 is 16 residues. The CDR3, as DNA: TGTGCCAGCAGCTTAGTTCCAGCGGGGGGTGGTAATGAGCAGTTCTTC. Encoded protein: CASSLVPAGGGNEQFF.

The chain combines TRBV9 with TRBJ1-2; TRBD1 matches at 10 bases. The ends lost 3 bases at V and 8 bases at J; junction bases unmatched: 16. CDR3 length equals 17 residues. Germline CDR1 SGDLS, CDR2 YYNGEE. The CDR3 bases are TGTGCCAGCAGCGGTCCAGACGCCGACAGGGGGCAGGGGGGCTACACCTTC. Translation: CASSGPDADRGQGGYTF.

The V gene is TRBV5-5, the J gene TRBJ1-2; the match to TRBD1 covers 7 bases. This CDR3 contains 15 residues. Germline CDR1 is SGHKS and CDR2 is YYEKEE (reference sequence). The J segment lost 7 bases and the V segment lost 2 bases, leaving 11 bases of the junction unmatched. The CDR3 is CASSLNPTGLGGYTF. The CDR3 nucleotides read TGTGCCAGCAGCTTAAATCCGACAGGGCTTGGTGGCTACACCTTC.

J is TRBJ2-7 and V is TRBV7-2, with D unclear. Trimming shortened V by 2 bases and J by 0 bases, and 11 bases separated the two germline ends. The germline V gene has CDR1 SGHTA and CDR2 FQGNSA. The CDR3 runs 15 residues. The CDR3 here is CASSLNPLGSYEQYF. The CDR3 DNA reads TGTGCCAGCAGCTTAAATCCACTGGGCTCCTACGAGCAGTACTTC.

The V gene is TRBV5-4, the J gene TRBJ1-1, with a possible D match to TRBD1 (6 bases). The V gene's germline CDR1 is SGHNT and CDR2 YYREEE (reference sequence). This CDR3 is built from 15 residues. V shed 0 bases and J shed 6 bases, with 15 bases lying between them. The CDR3: CASSLGLGGRAEAFF. Written as DNA, the CDR3 is TGTGCCAGCAGCTTGGGCCTTGGGGGGCGGGCTGAAGCTTTCTTT.

V is TRBV11-2 and J is TRBJ2-1, with 10 nucleotides matching TRBD2. Germline CDR1 reads SGHAT; CDR2 reads FQNNGV. Trimming at V came to 5 bases and at J to 5 bases, leaving 9 bases not matched to a gene. This CDR3 has 16 amino acids. The CDR3 reads CASSNPTSGFDNEQFF. DNA for the CDR3: TGTGCCAGCAGCAACCCGACTAGCGGGTTCGACAATGAGCAGTTCTTC.

The chain carries TRBV5-6 and TRBJ2-7; 11 bases map to TRBD1. Germline V gene lookup returns CDR1 SGHDT and CDR2 YYEEEE. Trimming took 3 bases from V and 0 from J; bases not matched to a gene: 2. This CDR3 spans 15 amino acids. This CDR3 reads CASSSGTGGSYEQYF. The CDR3 coding sequence is TGTGCCAGCAGCTCGGGGACAGGGGGCTCCTACGAGCAGTACTTC.